These T cell receptor beta chains were read from a single sample in a study of blood T cell repertoires in COVID-19. Libraries were prepared by immunoSEQ multiplex PCR; TCRdb keeps only in-frame clonotypes and omits some of them. Of about 110,000 clones listed, less than 75% are singletons. The sample taken for sequencing was peripheral blood. The receptors shown here come from a human donor with acute or convalescent COVID-19. The donor label of this sample is uncertain. Both conserved end residues are part of each CDR3. The listing skips clone size in some rows; elsewhere it reads once, few, many or a size class.

v_gene: TRBV5-1
abundance: .
j_gene: TRBJ1-2
CDR3aa: CASGPRADGYTF

v_gene: TRBV2
abundance: many
j_gene: TRBJ1-1
CDR3aa: CASIMTYPTEAFF

v_gene: TRBV5-1
abundance: .
j_gene: TRBJ2-5
CDR3aa: CASSPNPGNQETQYF

v_gene: TRBV7-9
abundance: few
j_gene: TRBJ2-1
CDR3aa: CASSQDSPVGQFF

v_gene: TRBV5-1
abundance: .
j_gene: TRBJ1-2
CDR3aa: CASSLDGGAYGYTF

v_gene: TRBV27
abundance: .
j_gene: TRBJ2-4
CDR3aa: CASSPLGAGRNSQYF

v_gene: TRBV5-1
abundance: .
j_gene: TRBJ1-5
CDR3aa: CASSPVGEAQPQHF

v_gene: TRBV7-2
abundance: .
j_gene: TRBJ1-3
CDR3aa: CASSFGIRGGGNTIYF

v_gene: TRBV4-1
abundance: .
j_gene: TRBJ2-7
CDR3aa: CASSHPPAGENEQYF

v_gene: TRBV19
abundance: .
j_gene: TRBJ1-1
CDR3aa: CASIPTVRVTEAFF

v_gene: TRBV6-5
abundance: .
j_gene: TRBJ2-1
CDR3aa: CASRVPGQSYNEQFF

v_gene: TRBV3-1/TRBV3-2
abundance: .
j_gene: TRBJ1-2
CDR3aa: CASTTQGAGYGYTF

v_gene: TRBV9
abundance: .
j_gene: TRBJ2-1
CDR3aa: CASSARTSGETNEQFF

v_gene: TRBV18
abundance: few
j_gene: TRBJ1-1
CDR3aa: CASSQGQDGGAFF

v_gene: TRBV7-9
abundance: few
j_gene: TRBJ1-5
CDR3aa: CASSPGEGKYQPQHF

v_gene: TRBV7-9
abundance: .
j_gene: TRBJ1-5
CDR3aa: CASSLADRDGNQPQHF

v_gene: TRBV11-3
abundance: .
j_gene: TRBJ2-2
CDR3aa: CASSSGHTNTGELFF

v_gene: TRBV4-1
abundance: .
j_gene: TRBJ2-5
CDR3aa: CASSQIVGPRETQYF

v_gene: TRBV19
abundance: .
j_gene: TRBJ1-2
CDR3aa: CATTGQGSGYTF

v_gene: TRBV3-1/TRBV3-2
abundance: .
j_gene: TRBJ2-2
CDR3aa: CASSRGGGSTGELFF

v_gene: TRBV3-1/TRBV3-2
abundance: .
j_gene: TRBJ2-2
CDR3aa: CASSQYVGTTHTGELFF

v_gene: TRBV19
abundance: .
j_gene: TRBJ1-1
CDR3aa: CASKGVVAFF